Listed below are T cell receptor beta chains from one sample, sequenced in a study of blood T cell repertoires in COVID-19. TCRdb's copy holds only in-frame clones and misses some; the assay was immunoSEQ multiplex PCR. The sample consists of more than 150,000 clones, about 79% of them appearing once. The sample taken for sequencing was peripheral blood. Every receptor here comes from a woman in her 70s with acute or convalescent COVID-19. Both conserved end residues are trimmed from each CDR3.

v_call cdr3_aa
TRBV5-1 ASSLDGSGEDEQY
TRBV30 AWSFGSNQPQH
TRBV12-3/TRBV12-4 ASSFPSGELF
TRBV6-4 ASAPGAQNTGELF
TRBV6-6 ASGLAGSQETQY
TRBV2 ALIRAGSTDTQY
TRBV10-2 ASTLAGDMVGEQY
TRBV12-3/TRBV12-4 ASILGTSGSQY
TRBV19 ASSIPGQGFNVLT
TRBV7-3 ASSLTRGTYEQY
TRBV28 ASSSPAGGVYEQY
TRBV6-6 ASSYSTGGSSYEQY
TRBV7-2 ASSWDRGRQGYT
TRBV15 ATSRGSDTGELF
TRBV27 ASTIAGGPGGEQF
TRBV12-3/TRBV12-4 ASSLGRDYGYT
TRBV3-1/TRBV3-2 ASSIITGTGANVLT
TRBV19 ASNPAGGTGELF
TRBV4-1 ASSQDRAGNTGELF
TRBV7-9 ASSRREIRGGPYEQY